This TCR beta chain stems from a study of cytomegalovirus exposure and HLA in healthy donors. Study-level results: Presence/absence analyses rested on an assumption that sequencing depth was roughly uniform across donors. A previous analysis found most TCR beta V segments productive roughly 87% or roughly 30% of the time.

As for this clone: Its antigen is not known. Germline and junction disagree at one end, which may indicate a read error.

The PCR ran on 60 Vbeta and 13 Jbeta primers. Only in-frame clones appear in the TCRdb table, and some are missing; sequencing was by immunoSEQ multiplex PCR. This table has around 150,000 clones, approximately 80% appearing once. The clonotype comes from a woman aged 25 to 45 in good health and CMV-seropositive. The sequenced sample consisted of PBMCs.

The CDR3 DNA reads as TGTTCCAGCACCCAGGGTCGGACCATATATTTT. Translating gives CSSTQGRTIYF. This chain connects TRBV7-9 to TRBJ1-3; perhaps TRBD1 as D (5 bases). There are 11 residues in the CDR3. Per the germline V gene, CDR1 is SEHNR and CDR2 is FQNEAQ (reference sequence).